This entry is about one T cell receptor beta chain. These data are taken from a study of blood T cell repertoires in COVID-19. As for the study in general: The United States, Italy and Spain were the sources of the acute and convalescent COVID-19 samples. Sample material is recorded as cDNA or gDNA derived from T cells, B-cell-depleted T cells, or PBMCs.

Generated by immunoSEQ multiplex PCR, the TCRdb table keeps only in-frame clones and is missing some. The table includes under 110,000 clones, around 87% detected once. V lost 7 bases to trimming and J lost 5 bases, with 6 bases between them. The germline V gene has CDR1 ENHRY and CDR2 SYGVKD. The CDR3 has 11 amino acids. Input material: peripheral blood. The origin of this receptor is a woman aged 25-40 years with acute or convalescent COVID-19. This chain links TRBV10-3 with TRBJ2-1; weak D call: TRBD1 (6 bases). The CDR3 spells CAITGDNEQFF. In DNA, the CDR3 is TGTGCCATCACAGGGGACAATGAGCAGTTCTTC.